Following are 9 T cell receptor beta chains from one sample sequenced in a study of T cells in localized non-small cell lung cancer. The method was immunoSEQ multiplex PCR; TCRdb's version includes in-frame clones alone and lacks a portion of them. Of 45,000 to 60,000 clones listed, around 83% are singletons. Material: peripheral blood, obtained before any cancer treatment. The receptor set was obtained from a female donor over 55 with stage II squamous cell lung carcinoma.

The CDR3 DNA sequence: TGTGCCAGCAGACCGAGATCAACCAGCAATCAGCCCCAGCATTTT. Translating it yields CASRPRSTSNQPQHF. V usage is TRBV6-1 and J usage is TRBJ1-5; unclear D gene. Germline V gives CDR1 MNHNS, CDR2 SASEGT. Trimming took 6 bases from V and 1 from J, leaving 13 bases between them. The CDR3 spans 15 residues.

This clone has a single count. In DNA form, the CDR3 reads TGTGCCAGCAGGGCGGGACTAGCGGGGAACACAGATACGCAGTATTTT. Amino acid sequence: CASRAGLAGNTDTQYF. This chain connects TRBV2 to TRBJ2-3; 13 bases match TRBD2. Germline V CDR1 and CDR2: SNHLY, FYNNEI. This CDR3 is built from 16 residues. V was clipped by 6 bases and J by 2 bases; unmatched bases: 5.

The chain joins TRBV30 to TRBJ1-5; no firm D call. The CDR3 loop spans 13 amino acids. Per germline, CDR1 GTSNPN and CDR2 SVGIG (reference sequence). Trimming took 1 base from V and 1 from J, leaving 5 bases between them. The CDR3 DNA reads TGTGCCTGGAGTGCCGTCAGCAATCAGCCCCAGCATTTT. Translated: CAWSAVSNQPQHF.

The V gene is TRBV6-4, the J gene TRBJ1-2; 9 bases are a match to TRBD1. CDR3 size: 13 residues. Germline trimming cut 2 bases from V and 7 bases from J; bases unmatched to any gene: 2. The germline V gene encodes CDR1 MRHNA and CDR2 SNTAGT. The CDR3 protein is CASSDPTGGGYTF. The CDR3 region has the DNA TGTGCCAGCAGTGACCCGACAGGGGGTGGCTACACCTTC.

This chain uses TRBV14 with TRBJ2-2; D gene ambiguous. The CDR3 has 15 residues. Trimming stripped 2 bases from V and 1 base from J, with 8 bases between. Germline CDR1 reads SGHDN; CDR2 reads FVKESK. As DNA, the CDR3 is TGTGCCAGCAGCCAACGCATGGGGAACACCGGGGAGCTGTTTTTT. Its translation: CASSQRMGNTGELFF.

The J gene is TRBJ1-2, the V gene TRBV5-8; unclear D gene. Trimming shortened V by 1 base and J by 0 bases, and 19 bases separated the two germline ends. The CDR3 has 18 amino acids. Germline assignment: CDR1 SGHTS and CDR2 YDEGEE. The CDR3 DNA sequence: TGTGCCAGCAGCTTGATCGGCAGGCTGGCTACCGCTAACTATGGCTACACCTTC. Its translation is CASSLIGRLATANYGYTF.

The CDR3 nucleotides read TGTGCCAGCAGTATAAGGGAACTCACCTTC. This translates into CASSIRELTF. The chain couples TRBV6-1 to TRBJ1-2, with unresolved D. Germline CDR1 is MNHNS and CDR2 is SASEGT. This CDR3 is built from 10 residues. Trimming stripped 5 bases from V and 13 bases from J, with 11 bases between.

V gene TRBV4-3 combines with J gene TRBJ1-5; D is unresolved. Trimming removed 0 bases from V and 9 bases from J, with 15 bases in between. This CDR3 is 15 amino acids long. CDR1 is LGHNA, CDR2 YSLEER, per germline. The CDR3 sequence: CASSQESSYQGPQHF. The CDR3 DNA reads TGCGCCAGCAGCCAAGAAAGTTCTTACCAAGGGCCCCAGCATTTT.

The chain couples TRBV27 to TRBJ2-7, with a possible D match to TRBD2 (5 bases). The V end lost 5 bases, the J end lost 0 bases, and 8 bases lay between the germline ends. The germline gives CDR1 MNHEY, CDR2 SMNVEV (reference sequence). The CDR3 is 13 amino acids. The CDR3 region has the DNA TGTGCCAGCAGTGCGGGTCTCTCCTACGAGCAGTACTTC. Amino acids: CASSAGLSYEQYF.